This TCR beta chain appears in the sequencing data of a study of blood T cells in healthy people across ages. Study-level points and caveats: CMV status of donors was unknown, possibly confounding expanded clonotype changes.

A sample-barcoded 5' primer and a J-beta primer mix were used in a second PCR of roughly 6 to 12 cycles. A template-switch adaptor with 12 random nucleotides tagged each cDNA molecule. TCRdb called the 5' RACE reads again in MiXCR, with one record for every CDR3 protein. Among about 1,500,000 distinct CDR3 sequences listed, 28% were seen once. Approximately 9.4 milliliters was the volume of peripheral blood drawn from each donor. About this clonotype: Its cognate antigen is unknown.

Material: blood. The receptor was derived from a woman between 25 and 40 years old in good health.

This chain's CDR3 is CASSLRVSGSIEEQFF. The DNA for the CDR3 is TGTGCCAGCAGCTTAAGGGTTAGCGGGAGTATCGAGGAGCAGTTCTTC. This chain uses TRBV11-2 with TRBJ2-1; 9 bases match TRBD2. The V gene's germline CDR1 is SGHAT and CDR2 FQNNGV. The CDR3 is 16 amino acids. V shed 2 bases and J 10 bases; nucleotides not matched to a gene: 12.